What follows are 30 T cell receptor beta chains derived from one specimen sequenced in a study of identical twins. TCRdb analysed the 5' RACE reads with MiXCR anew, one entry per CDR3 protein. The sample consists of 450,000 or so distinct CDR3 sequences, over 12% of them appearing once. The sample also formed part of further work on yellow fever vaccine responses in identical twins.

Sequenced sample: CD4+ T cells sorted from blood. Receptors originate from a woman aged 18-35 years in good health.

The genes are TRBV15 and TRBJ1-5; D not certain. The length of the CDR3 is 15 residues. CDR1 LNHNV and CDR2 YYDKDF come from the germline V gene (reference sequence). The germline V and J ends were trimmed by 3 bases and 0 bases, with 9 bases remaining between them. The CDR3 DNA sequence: TGTGCCACCAGCAGCATAGGGTATAGCAATCAGCCCCAGCATTTT. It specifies CATSSIGYSNQPQHF.

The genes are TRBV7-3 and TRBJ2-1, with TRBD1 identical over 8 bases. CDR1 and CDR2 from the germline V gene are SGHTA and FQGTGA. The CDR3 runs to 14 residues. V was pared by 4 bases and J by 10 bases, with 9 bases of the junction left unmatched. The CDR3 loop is CASSSLDRATEQFF. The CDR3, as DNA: TGTGCCAGCAGCTCACTGGACAGGGCCACAGAGCAGTTCTTC. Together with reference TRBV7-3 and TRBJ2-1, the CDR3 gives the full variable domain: GAGVSQTPSNKVTEKGKYVELRCDPISGHTALYWYRQSLGQGPEFLIYFQGTGAADDSGLPNDRFFAVRPEGSVSTLKIQRTERGDSAVYLCASSSLDRATEQFFGPGTRLTVL.

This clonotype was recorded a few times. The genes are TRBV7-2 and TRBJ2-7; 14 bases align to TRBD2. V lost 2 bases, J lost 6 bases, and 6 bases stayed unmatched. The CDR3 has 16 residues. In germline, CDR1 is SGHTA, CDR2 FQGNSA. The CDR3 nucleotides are TGTGCCAGCAGCTTAAGGACTAGCGGGAGGCCTCCCGAGCAGTACTTC. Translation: CASSLRTSGRPPEQYF.

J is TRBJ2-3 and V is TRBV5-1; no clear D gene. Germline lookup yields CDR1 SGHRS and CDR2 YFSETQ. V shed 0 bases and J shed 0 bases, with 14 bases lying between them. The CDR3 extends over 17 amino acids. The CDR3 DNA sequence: TGCGCCAGCAGCTTGGGGTACTTCGCCTCTAGCACAGATACGCAGTATTTT. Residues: CASSLGYFASSTDTQYF.

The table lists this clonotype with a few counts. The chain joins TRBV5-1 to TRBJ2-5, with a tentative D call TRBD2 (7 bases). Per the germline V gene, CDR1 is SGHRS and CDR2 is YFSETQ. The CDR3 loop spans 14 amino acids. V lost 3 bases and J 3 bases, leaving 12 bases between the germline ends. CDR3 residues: CASSWGGLKETQYF. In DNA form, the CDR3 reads TGCGCCAGCAGCTGGGGGGGGCTAAAAGAGACCCAGTACTTC.

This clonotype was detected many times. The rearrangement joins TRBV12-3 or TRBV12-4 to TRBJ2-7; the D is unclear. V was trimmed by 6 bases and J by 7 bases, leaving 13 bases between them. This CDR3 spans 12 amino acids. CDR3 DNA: TGTGCCAGCAGCTATCCCCCCAAAGAGCAGTACTTC. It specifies CASSYPPKEQYF.

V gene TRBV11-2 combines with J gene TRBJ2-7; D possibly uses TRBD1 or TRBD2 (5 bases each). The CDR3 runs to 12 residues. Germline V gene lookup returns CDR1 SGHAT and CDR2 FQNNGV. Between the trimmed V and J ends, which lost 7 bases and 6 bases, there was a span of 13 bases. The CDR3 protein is CASTGARFEQYF. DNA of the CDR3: TGTGCCAGCACCGGGGCCCGTTTCGAGCAGTACTTC.

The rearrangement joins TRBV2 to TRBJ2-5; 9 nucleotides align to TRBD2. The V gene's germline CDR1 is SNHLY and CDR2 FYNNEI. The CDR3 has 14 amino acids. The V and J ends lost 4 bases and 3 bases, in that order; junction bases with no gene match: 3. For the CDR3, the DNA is TGTGCCAGCAGTGGTGGCGGGGGGGAAGAGACCCAGTACTTC. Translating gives CASSGGGGEETQYF.

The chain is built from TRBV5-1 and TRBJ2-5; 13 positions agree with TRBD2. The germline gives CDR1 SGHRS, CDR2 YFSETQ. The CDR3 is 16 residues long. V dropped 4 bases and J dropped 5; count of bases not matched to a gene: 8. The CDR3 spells CASSPVGLAGVETQYF. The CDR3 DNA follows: TGCGCCAGCAGCCCAGTAGGACTAGCGGGAGTGGAGACCCAGTACTTC.

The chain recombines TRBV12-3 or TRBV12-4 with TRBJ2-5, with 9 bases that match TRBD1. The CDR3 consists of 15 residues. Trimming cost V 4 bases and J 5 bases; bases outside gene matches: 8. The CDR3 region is CASSWGTGSRETQYF. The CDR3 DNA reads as TGTGCCAGCAGTTGGGGGACAGGGAGTCGGGAGACCCAGTACTTC.

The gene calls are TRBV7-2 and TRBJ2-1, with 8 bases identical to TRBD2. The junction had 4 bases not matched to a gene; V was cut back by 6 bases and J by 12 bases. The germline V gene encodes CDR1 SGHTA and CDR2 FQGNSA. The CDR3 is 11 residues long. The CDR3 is CASSGTRGQFF. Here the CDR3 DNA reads TGTGCCAGCAGTGGGACTAGGGGGCAGTTCTTC.

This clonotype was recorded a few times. The CDR3 sequence is CAISGSGGGSQETQYF. The DNA of the CDR3 is TGTGCCATCAGTGGTTCGGGCGGGGGGAGTCAAGAGACCCAGTACTTC. The chain joins TRBV10-3 to TRBJ2-5; 8 bases map to TRBD2. V dropped 4 bases and J dropped 2; count of bases not matched to a gene: 9. The germline gives CDR1 ENHRY, CDR2 SYGVKD. The CDR3 runs to 16 residues.

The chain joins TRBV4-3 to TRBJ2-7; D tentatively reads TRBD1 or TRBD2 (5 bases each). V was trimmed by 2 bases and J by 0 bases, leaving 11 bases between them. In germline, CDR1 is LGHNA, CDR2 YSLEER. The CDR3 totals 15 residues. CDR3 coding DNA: TGCGCCAGCAGCCAATTTAGGGGACCCTCCTACGAGCAGTACTTC. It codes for CASSQFRGPSYEQYF.

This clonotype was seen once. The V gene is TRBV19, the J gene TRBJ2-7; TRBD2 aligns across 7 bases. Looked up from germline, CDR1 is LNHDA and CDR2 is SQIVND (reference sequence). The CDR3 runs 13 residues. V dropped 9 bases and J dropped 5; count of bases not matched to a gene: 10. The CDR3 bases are TGTGCCAGCCTTGAGGGAGGGTGCGACGAGCAGTACTTC. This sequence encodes CASLEGGCDEQYF.

The chain's CDR3 is CASSLRTAWTEAFF. The CDR3 DNA reads TGTGCCAGCAGCCTACGAACTGCGTGGACTGAAGCTTTCTTT. The V and J genes are TRBV7-8 and TRBJ1-1; D is undetermined. Germline CDR1 reads SGHVS; CDR2 reads FQNEAQ. CDR3 length: 14 residues. V was clipped by 5 bases and J by 5 bases, with 15 bases between them.

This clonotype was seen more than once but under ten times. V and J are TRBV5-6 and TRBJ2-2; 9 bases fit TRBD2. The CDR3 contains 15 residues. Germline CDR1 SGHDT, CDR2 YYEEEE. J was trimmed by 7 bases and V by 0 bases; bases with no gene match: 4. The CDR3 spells CASSLVAGAIGELFF. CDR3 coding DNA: TGTGCCAGCAGCTTGGTAGCGGGAGCGATCGGGGAGCTGTTTTTT.

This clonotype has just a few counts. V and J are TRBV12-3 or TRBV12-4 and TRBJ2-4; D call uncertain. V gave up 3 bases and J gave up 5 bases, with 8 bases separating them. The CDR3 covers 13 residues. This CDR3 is CASSFGRENIQYF. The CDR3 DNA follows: TGTGCCAGCAGTTTCGGCAGAGAAAACATTCAGTACTTC.

Here the CDR3 reads CASSQSGAKETQYF. For the CDR3, the DNA is TGTGCCAGCAGCCAATCAGGGGCTAAAGAGACCCAGTACTTC. The chain carries TRBV3-1 and TRBJ2-5, with a weak D call TRBD1 (6 bases). This CDR3 spans 14 amino acids. The V gene's germline CDR1 is LGHDT and CDR2 YNNKEL (reference sequence). V was trimmed by 2 bases and J by 3 bases, leaving 10 bases between them.

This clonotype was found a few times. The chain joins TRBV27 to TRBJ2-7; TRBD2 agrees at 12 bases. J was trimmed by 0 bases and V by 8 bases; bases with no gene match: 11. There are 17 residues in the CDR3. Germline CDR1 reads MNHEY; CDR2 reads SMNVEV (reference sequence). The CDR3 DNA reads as TGTGCCAGCCGCCCTAGCGGGAGGGCCGCGAGCTCCTACGAGCAGTACTTC. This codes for CASRPSGRAASSYEQYF.

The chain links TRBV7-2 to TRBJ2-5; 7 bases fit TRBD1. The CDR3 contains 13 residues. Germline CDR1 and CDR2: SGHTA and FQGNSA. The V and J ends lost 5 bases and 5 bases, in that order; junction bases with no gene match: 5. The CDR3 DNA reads TGTGCCAGCAGCCCTGAGGGGGCGGAGACCCAGTACTTC. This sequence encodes CASSPEGAETQYF.

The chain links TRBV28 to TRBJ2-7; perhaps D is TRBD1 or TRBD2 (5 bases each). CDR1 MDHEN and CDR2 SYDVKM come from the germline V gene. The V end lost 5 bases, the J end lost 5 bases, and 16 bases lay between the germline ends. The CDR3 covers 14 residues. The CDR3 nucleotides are TGTGCCAGCAGTCCCCCTGGGGGTCGGGACGAGCAGTACTTC. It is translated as CASSPPGGRDEQYF.

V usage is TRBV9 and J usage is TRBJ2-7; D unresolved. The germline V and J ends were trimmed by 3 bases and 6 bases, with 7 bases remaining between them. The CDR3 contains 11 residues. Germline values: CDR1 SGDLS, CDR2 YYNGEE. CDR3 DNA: TGTGCCAGCAGCGAACGTGGCGAGCAGTACTTC. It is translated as CASSERGEQYF. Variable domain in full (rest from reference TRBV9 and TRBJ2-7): DSGVTQTPKHLITATGQRVTLRCSPRSGDLSVYWYQQSLDQGLQFLIQYYNGEERAKGNILERFSAQQFPDLHSELNLSSLELGDSALYFCASSERGEQYFGPGTRLTVT.

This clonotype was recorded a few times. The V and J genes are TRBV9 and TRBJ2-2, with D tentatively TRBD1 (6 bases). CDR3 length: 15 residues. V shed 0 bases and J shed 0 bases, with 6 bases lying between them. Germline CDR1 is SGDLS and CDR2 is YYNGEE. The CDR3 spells CASSVGTANTGELFF. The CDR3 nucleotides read TGTGCCAGCAGCGTAGGGACAGCGAACACCGGGGAGCTGTTTTTT.

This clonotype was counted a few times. The CDR3 protein is CSVSQTNYEQYF. The CDR3 DNA reads TGCAGTGTTTCCCAGACTAACTACGAGCAGTACTTC. The V call is TRBV20-1, the J call TRBJ2-7; D is possibly TRBD2 (5 bases). The CDR3 has 12 residues. Germline CDR1 is DFQATT and CDR2 is SNEGSKA (reference sequence). V gave up 7 bases and J gave up 3 bases, with 13 bases separating them.

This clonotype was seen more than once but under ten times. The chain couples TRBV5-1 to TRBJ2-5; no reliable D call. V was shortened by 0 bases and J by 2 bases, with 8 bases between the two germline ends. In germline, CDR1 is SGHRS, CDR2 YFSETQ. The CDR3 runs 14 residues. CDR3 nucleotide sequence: TGCGCCAGCAGCTTGGGGCTTATGCAAGAGACCCAGTACTTC. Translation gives CASSLGLMQETQYF.

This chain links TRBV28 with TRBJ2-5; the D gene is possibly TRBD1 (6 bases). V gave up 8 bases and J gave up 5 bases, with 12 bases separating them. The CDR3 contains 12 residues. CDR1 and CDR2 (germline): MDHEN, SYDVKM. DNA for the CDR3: TGTGCCAGCGGGGGCGTAGGGGAGACCCAGTACTTC. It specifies CASGGVGETQYF.

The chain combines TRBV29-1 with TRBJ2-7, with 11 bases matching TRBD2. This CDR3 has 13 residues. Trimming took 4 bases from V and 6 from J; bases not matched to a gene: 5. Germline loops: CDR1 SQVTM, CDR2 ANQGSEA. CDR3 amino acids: CSVAAGLAGEQYF. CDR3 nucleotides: TGCAGCGTTGCGGCAGGACTAGCGGGCGAGCAGTACTTC.

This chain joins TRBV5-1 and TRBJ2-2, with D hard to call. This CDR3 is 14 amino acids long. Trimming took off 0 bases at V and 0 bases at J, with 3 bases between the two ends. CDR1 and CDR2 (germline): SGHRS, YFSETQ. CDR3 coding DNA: TGCGCCAGCAGCTTGGAATCGAACACCGGGGAGCTGTTTTTT. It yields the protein CASSLESNTGELFF.

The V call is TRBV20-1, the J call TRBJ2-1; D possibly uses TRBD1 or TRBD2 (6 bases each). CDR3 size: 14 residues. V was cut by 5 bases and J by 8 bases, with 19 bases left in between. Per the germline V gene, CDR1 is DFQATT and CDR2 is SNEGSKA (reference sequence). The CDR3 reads CSALRIGGRDEQFF. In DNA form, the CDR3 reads TGCAGTGCTCTCCGAATTGGGGGGCGTGATGAGCAGTTCTTC.

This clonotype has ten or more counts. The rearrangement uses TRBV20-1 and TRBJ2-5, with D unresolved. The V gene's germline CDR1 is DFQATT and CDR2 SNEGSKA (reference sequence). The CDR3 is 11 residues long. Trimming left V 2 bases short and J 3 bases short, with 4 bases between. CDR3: CSARPKETQYF. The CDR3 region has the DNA TGCAGTGCTAGACCTAAAGAGACCCAGTACTTC.